This T cell receptor (beta chain) was found in a study of shared clonotypes between healthy human individuals. Study results and caveats: Blood was the only sampled material, and tissue repertoires likely differ.

The germline V gene encodes CDR1 GTSNPN and CDR2 SVGIG (reference sequence). The CDR3 spans 12 residues. V was cut by 4 bases and J by 0 bases, with 7 bases left in between. Comment on this clone: Its matching antigen is unknown.

CD8 cells regarded as naive lacked CD45RO, were positively chosen for CCR7, and omitted terminally differentiated effector memory CD45RA+ cells. Repertoires were generated with immunoSEQ multiplex PCR, while TCRdb's copy carries only in-frame clones and drops some. This table holds under 1 million clones, 92% found once. V usage is TRBV30 and J usage is TRBJ2-7; possibly TRBD1 for D (5 bases). What was sequenced was naive CD8+ T cells sorted from blood. The receptor comes from a man younger than 40 in good health. In DNA form, the CDR3 reads TGTGCCTGGAAAACAGGCTCCTACGAGCAGTACTTC. Protein: CAWKTGSYEQYF.